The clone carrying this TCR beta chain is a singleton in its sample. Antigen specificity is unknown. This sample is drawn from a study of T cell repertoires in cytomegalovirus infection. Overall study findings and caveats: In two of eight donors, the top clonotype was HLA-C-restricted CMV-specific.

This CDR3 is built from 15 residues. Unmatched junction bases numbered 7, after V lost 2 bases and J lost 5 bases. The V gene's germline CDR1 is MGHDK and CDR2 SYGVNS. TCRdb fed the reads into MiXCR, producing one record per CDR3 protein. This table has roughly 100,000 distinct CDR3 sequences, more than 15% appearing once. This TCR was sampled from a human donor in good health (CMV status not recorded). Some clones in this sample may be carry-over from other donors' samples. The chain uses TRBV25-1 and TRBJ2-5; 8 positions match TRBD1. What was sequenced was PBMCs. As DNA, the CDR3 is TGTGCCAGCAGTGAAAAGACAGGGGTCCACGAGACCCAGTACTTC. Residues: CASSEKTGVHETQYF.